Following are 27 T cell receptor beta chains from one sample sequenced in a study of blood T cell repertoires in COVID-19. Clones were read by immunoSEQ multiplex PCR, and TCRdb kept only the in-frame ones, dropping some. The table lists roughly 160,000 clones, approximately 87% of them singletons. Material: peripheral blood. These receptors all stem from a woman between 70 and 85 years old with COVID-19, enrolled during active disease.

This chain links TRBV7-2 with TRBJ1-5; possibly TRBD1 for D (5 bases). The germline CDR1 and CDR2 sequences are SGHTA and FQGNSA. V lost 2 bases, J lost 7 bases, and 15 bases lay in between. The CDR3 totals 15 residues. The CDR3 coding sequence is TGTGCCAGCAGCTTATACTACGGGGGTGGGCAGCCCCAGCATTTT. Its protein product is CASSLYYGGGQPQHF. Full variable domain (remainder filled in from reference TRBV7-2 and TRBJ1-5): GAGVSQSPSNKVTEKGKDVELRCDPISGHTALYWYRQSLGQGLEFLIYFQGNSAPDKSGLPSDRFSAERTGGSVSTLTIQRTQQEDSAVYLCASSLYYGGGQPQHFGDGTRLSIL.

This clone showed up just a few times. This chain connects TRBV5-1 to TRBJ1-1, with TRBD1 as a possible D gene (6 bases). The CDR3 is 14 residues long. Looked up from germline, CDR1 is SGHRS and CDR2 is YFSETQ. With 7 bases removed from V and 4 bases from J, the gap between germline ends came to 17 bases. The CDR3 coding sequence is TGCGCCAGCCGAATTCGAGGGGGGGCCACTGAAGCTTTCTTT. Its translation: CASRIRGGATEAFF.

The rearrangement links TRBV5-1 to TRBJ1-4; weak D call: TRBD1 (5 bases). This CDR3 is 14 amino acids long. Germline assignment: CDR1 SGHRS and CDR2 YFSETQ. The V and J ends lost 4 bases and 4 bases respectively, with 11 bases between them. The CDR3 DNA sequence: TGCGCCAGCAGCCAGAACCAGGGTAATGAAAAACTGTTTTTT. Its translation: CASSQNQGNEKLFF. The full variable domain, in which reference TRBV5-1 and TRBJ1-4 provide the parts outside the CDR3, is KAGVTQTPRYLIKTRGQQVTLSCSPISGHRSVSWYQQTPGQGLQFLFEYFSETQRNKGNFPGRFSGRQFSNSRSEMNVSTLELGDSALYLCASSQNQGNEKLFFGSGTQLSVL.

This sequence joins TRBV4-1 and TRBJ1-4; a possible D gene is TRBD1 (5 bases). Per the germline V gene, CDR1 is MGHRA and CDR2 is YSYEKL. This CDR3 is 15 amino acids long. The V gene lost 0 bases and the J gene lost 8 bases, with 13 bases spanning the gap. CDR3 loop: CASSQERGGAEKLFF. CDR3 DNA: TGCGCCAGCAGCCAAGAGAGGGGAGGGGCGGAAAAACTGTTTTTT.

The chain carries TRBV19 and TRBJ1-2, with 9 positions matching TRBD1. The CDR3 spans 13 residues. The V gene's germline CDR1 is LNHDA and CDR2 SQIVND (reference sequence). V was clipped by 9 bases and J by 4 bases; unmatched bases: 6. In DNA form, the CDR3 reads TGTGCCAGCAACAGGGGGCCGTCCTATGGCTACACCTTC. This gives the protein CASNRGPSYGYTF. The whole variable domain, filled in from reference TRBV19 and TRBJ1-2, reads DGGITQSPKYLFRKEGQNVTLSCEQNLNHDAMYWYRQDPGQGLRLIYYSQIVNDFQKGDIAEGYSVSREKKESFPLTVTSAQKNPTAFYLCASNRGPSYGYTFGSGTRLTVV.

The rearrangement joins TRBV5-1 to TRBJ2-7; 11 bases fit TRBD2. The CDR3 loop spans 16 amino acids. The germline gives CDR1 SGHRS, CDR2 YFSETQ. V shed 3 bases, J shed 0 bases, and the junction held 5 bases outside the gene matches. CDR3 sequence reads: CASSSTSGASSYEQYF. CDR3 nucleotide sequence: TGCGCCAGCAGCTCGACTAGCGGGGCCAGCTCCTACGAGCAGTACTTC.

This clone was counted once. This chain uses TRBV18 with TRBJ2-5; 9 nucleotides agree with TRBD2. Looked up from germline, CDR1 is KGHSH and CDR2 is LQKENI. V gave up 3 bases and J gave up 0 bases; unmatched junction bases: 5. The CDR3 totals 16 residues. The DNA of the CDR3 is TGTGCCAGCTCACCGACTAGCGGTTGGTACCAAGAGACCCAGTACTTC. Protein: CASSPTSGWYQETQYF.

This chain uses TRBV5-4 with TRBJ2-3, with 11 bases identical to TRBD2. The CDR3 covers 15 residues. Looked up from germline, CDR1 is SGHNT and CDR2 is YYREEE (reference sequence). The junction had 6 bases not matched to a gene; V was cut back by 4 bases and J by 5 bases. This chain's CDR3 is CASSLTSGARDTQYF. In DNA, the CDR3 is TGTGCCAGCAGCCTGACTAGCGGGGCCAGAGATACGCAGTATTTT.

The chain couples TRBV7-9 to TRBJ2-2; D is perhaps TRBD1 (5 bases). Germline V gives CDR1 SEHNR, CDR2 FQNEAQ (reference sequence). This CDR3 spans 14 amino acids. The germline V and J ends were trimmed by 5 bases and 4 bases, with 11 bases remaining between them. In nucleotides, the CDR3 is TGTGCCAGCAGCCGACAGAGATCCACCGGGGAGCTGTTTTTT. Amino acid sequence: CASSRQRSTGELFF.

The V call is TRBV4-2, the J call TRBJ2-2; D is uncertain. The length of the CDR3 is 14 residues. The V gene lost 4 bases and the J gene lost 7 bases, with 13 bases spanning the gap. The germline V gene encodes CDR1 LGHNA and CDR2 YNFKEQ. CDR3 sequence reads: CASSRETEDGELFF. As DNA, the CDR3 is TGTGCCAGCAGCCGTGAAACCGAGGACGGGGAGCTGTTTTTT.

The chain's CDR3 is CASSQVARGPPYEQYF. DNA for the CDR3: TGTGCCAGCAGCCAAGTCGCAAGGGGCCCTCCCTACGAGCAGTACTTC. The chain couples TRBV3-1 (or the pseudogene TRBV3-2) to TRBJ2-7; TRBD1 is a possible D gene (5 bases). Trimming shortened V by 1 base and J by 2 bases, and 15 bases separated the two germline ends. Germline lookup yields CDR1 LGHDT and CDR2 YNNKEL (reference sequence). This CDR3 has 16 residues.

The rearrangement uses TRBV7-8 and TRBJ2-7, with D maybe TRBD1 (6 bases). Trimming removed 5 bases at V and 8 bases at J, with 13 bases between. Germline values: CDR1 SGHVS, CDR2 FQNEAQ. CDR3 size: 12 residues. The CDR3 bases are TGTGCCAGCAGCCCACGGACAGACAAGCAGTACTTC. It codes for CASSPRTDKQYF. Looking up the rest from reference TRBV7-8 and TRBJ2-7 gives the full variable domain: GAGVSQSPRYKVAKRGQDVALRCDPISGHVSLFWYQQALGQGPEFLTYFQNEAQLDKSGLPSDRFFAERPEGSVSTLKIQRTQQEDSAVYLCASSPRTDKQYFGPGTRLTVT.

CDR3 protein: CASRLRGDVGNTIYF. As DNA, the CDR3 is TGTGCCAGCAGACTCCGGGGGGACGTCGGAAACACCATATATTTT. The rearrangement links TRBV2 to TRBJ1-3, with a weak D call TRBD1 (5 bases). The CDR3 spans 15 residues. Trimming pared 6 bases from V and 4 bases from J, leaving 16 bases between. Germline assignment: CDR1 SNHLY and CDR2 FYNNEI.

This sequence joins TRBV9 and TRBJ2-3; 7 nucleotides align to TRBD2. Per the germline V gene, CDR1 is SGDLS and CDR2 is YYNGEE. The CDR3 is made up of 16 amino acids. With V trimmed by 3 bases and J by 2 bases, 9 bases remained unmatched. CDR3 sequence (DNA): TGTGCCAGCAGCGCGCGCAGCGGGGCGTCCACAGATACGCAGTATTTT. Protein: CASSARSGASTDTQYF.

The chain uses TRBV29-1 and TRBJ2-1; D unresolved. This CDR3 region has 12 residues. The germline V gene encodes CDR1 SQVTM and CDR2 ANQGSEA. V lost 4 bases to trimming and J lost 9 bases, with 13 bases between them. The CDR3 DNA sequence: TGCAGCGTTGGTCGGTGGGCCGGTGAGCAGTTCTTC. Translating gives CSVGRWAGEQFF.

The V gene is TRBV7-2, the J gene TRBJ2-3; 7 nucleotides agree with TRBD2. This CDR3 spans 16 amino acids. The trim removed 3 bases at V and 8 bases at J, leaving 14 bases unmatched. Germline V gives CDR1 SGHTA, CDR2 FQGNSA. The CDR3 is CASSLNPAGVWSTQYF. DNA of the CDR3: TGTGCCAGCAGCTTGAACCCGGCGGGGGTGTGGAGTACGCAGTATTTT.

This CDR3 reads CASSIGGDEQYF. CDR3 nucleotide sequence: TGTGCCAGCAGTATAGGGGGAGACGAGCAGTACTTC. The V call is TRBV28, the J call TRBJ2-7; tentatively, D is TRBD1 (6 bases). The V gene lost 5 bases and the J gene lost 5 bases, with 10 bases spanning the gap. CDR1 and CDR2 (germline): MDHEN, SYDVKM. The CDR3 has 12 residues.

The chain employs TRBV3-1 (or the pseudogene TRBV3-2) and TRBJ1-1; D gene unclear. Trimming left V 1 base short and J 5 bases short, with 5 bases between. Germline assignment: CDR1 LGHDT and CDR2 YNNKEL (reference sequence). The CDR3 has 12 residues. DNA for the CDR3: TGTGCCAGCAGCCAAGCGGGGACTGAAGCTTTCTTT. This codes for CASSQAGTEAFF.

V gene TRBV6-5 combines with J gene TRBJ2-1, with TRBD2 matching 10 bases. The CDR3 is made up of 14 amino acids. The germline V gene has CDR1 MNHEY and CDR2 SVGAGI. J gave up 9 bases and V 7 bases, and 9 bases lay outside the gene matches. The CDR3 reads CASTPAGGKGEQFF. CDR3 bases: TGTGCCAGCACTCCAGCGGGGGGGAAGGGTGAGCAGTTCTTC.

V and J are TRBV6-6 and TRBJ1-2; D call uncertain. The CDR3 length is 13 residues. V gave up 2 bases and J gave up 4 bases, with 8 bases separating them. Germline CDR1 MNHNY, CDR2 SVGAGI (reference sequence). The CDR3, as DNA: TGTGCCAGCAGTTACCCACAGACCTATGGCTACACCTTC. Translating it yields CASSYPQTYGYTF.

The CDR3 coding sequence is TGTGCCAGCAGATCCCACCGGGACAGTGGATATGAGCAGTTCTTC. Translated: CASRSHRDSGYEQFF. This rearrangement joins TRBV6-6 to TRBJ2-1; TRBD1 aligns across 7 bases. Trimming removed 6 bases from V and 8 bases from J; junction bases left unmatched: 13. CDR3 length equals 15 residues. The V gene's germline CDR1 is MNHNY and CDR2 SVGAGI (reference sequence).

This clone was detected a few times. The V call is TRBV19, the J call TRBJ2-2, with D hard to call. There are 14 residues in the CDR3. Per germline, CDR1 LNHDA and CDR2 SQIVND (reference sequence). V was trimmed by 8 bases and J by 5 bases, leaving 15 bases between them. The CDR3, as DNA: TGTGCCAGTTTGCAAATTTGGCCAACCGGGGAGCTGTTTTTT. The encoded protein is CASLQIWPTGELFF.

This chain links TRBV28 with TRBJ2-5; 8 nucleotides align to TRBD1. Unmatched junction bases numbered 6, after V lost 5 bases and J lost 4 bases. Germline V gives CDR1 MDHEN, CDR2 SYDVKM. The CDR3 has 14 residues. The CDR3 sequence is CASSKQGVAETQYF. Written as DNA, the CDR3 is TGTGCCAGCAGTAAACAGGGGGTGGCAGAGACCCAGTACTTC.

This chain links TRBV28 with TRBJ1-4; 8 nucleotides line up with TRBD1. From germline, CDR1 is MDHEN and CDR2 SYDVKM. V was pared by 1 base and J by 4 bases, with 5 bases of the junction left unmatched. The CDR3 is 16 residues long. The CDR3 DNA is TGTGCCAGCAGTTTATCCTGGACAGGGATTAATGAAAAACTGTTTTTT. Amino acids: CASSLSWTGINEKLFF.

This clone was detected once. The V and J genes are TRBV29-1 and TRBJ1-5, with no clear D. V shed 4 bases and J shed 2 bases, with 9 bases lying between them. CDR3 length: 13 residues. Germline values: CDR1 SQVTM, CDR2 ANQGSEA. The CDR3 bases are TGCAGCGTTGGGGGAGTACGCAATCAGCCCCAGCATTTT. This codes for CSVGGVRNQPQHF.

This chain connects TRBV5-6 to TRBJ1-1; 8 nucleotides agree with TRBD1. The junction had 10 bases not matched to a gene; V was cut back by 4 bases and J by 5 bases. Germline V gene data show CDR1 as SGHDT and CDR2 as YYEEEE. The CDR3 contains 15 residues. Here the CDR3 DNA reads TGTGCCAGCAGCCAAGACAGGGGTTTGGGGACTGAAGCTTTCTTT. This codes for CASSQDRGLGTEAFF. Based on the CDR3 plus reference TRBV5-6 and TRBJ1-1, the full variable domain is DAGVTQSPTHLIKTRGQQVTLRCSPKSGHDTVSWYQQALGQGPQFIFQYYEEEERQRGNFPDRFSGHQFPNYSSELNVNALLLGDSALYLCASSQDRGLGTEAFFGQGTRLTVV.

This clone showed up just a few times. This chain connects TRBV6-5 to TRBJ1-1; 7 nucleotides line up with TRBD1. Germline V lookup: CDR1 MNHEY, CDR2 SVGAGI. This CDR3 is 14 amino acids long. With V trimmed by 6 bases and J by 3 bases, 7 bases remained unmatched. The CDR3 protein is CASSHRGRDTEAFF. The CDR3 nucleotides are TGTGCCAGCAGCCACAGGGGCAGGGACACTGAAGCTTTCTTT.